The next 9 T cell receptor beta chains were all read from a single sample in a study of shared clonotypes between healthy human individuals. Naive CD8 isolation took CD45RO-negative cells positively selected for CCR7 and excluded terminally differentiated effector memory CD45RA+ cells. Assay used: immunoSEQ multiplex PCR; TCRdb lists only in-frame clones, some missing. In the table there are about 2.1 million clones, about 93% of which are singletons. Sequencing used naive CD8+ T cells from PBMCs. The receptors were sampled from a man aged 18 to 30 in good health. Some clones in this sample may be carry-over from other donors' samples.

The genes are TRBV6-5 and TRBJ2-3; TRBD1 matches 8 bases. V trimming: 4 bases; J trimming: 4 bases; junction bases outside the gene matches: 7. Germline assignment: CDR1 MNHEY and CDR2 SVGAGI. This CDR3 contains 15 residues. The CDR3 bases are TGTGCCAGCAGTTCAGGGGGCGGAATCGCAGATACGCAGTATTTT. Translation: CASSSGGGIADTQYF.

The chain joins TRBV6-5 to TRBJ2-7, with 10 positions matching TRBD2. Trimming removed 0 bases from V and 4 bases from J; junction bases left unmatched: 6. The CDR3 loop spans 16 amino acids. Germline CDR1 MNHEY, CDR2 SVGAGI. CDR3 DNA sequence: TGTGCCAGCAGTTACTCGGGCCTAGCGGGAGTTTACGAGCAGTACTTC. Amino acids: CASSYSGLAGVYEQYF.

The chain uses TRBV28 and TRBJ1-5; D is undetermined. Trimming removed 3 bases at V and 3 bases at J, with 9 bases between. Germline CDR1 and CDR2: MDHEN and SYDVKM. This CDR3 is 14 amino acids long. CDR3 sequence: CASSFMQINQPQHF. In nucleotides, the CDR3 is TGTGCCAGCAGTTTTATGCAGATCAATCAGCCCCAGCATTTT.

The chain employs TRBV30 and TRBJ1-1; the D is unclear. The CDR3 consists of 13 residues. V dropped 3 bases and J dropped 1 base, with 9 bases sitting between them. CDR1 GTSNPN and CDR2 SVGIG come from the germline V gene (reference sequence). The CDR3 DNA sequence: TGTGCCTGGAGGACGGACGGGAACACTGAAGCTTTCTTT. It specifies CAWRTDGNTEAFF.

On this clone: The sample has other DNA sequences that encode this CDR3 too. This chain links TRBV5-1 with TRBJ2-7; 8 nucleotides line up with TRBD1. V was pared by 3 bases and J by 4 bases, with 6 bases of the junction left unmatched. Germline V gene data show CDR1 as SGHRS and CDR2 as YFSETQ. CDR3 length: 14 residues. CDR3 in DNA: TGCGCCAGCAGCTCGGGGCAGGGGGCTTACGAGCAGTACTTC. Translated, it gives CASSSGQGAYEQYF. The whole variable domain, filled in from reference TRBV5-1 and TRBJ2-7, reads KAGVTQTPRYLIKTRGQQVTLSCSPISGHRSVSWYQQTPGQGLQFLFEYFSETQRNKGNFPGRFSGRQFSNSRSEMNVSTLELGDSALYLCASSSGQGAYEQYFGPGTRLTVT.

The chain recombines TRBV5-6 with TRBJ2-7; 10 bases fit TRBD2. V trimming: 4 bases; J trimming: 3 bases; junction bases outside the gene matches: 10. Germline values: CDR1 SGHDT, CDR2 YYEEEE. The length of the CDR3 is 16 residues. In DNA, the CDR3 is TGTGCCAGCAGCACCACTGGGCCTAGCGGGAGCTACGAGCAGTACTTC. Translating gives CASSTTGPSGSYEQYF.

The chain couples TRBV27 to TRBJ2-7, with TRBD1 as a possible D gene (6 bases). Germline V gives CDR1 MNHEY, CDR2 SMNVEV (reference sequence). V shed 8 bases and J shed 1 base, with 15 bases lying between them. The CDR3 runs 14 residues. The CDR3: CASGLGRGSYEQYF. The CDR3 DNA follows: TGTGCCAGCGGACTCGGCAGGGGTTCCTACGAGCAGTACTTC.

This chain joins TRBV9 and TRBJ2-1, with 10 bases aligning to TRBD2. Looked up from germline, CDR1 is SGDLS and CDR2 is YYNGEE. The ends lost 3 bases at V and 2 bases at J; junction bases unmatched: 17. The CDR3 extends over 20 amino acids. CDR3 DNA: TGTGCCAGCAGCGCCCCCAAGTTTCAGATAGCGGGAGGCCCCTACAATGAGCAGTTCTTC. Protein: CASSAPKFQIAGGPYNEQFF.

The J gene is TRBJ1-3, the V gene TRBV5-6, with 8 positions matching TRBD1. Germline-derived CDR1 and CDR2 are SGHDT and YYEEEE. The CDR3 contains 16 residues. Trimming removed 4 bases from V and 0 bases from J; junction bases left unmatched: 6. CDR3 DNA: TGTGCCAGCAGCCTAGGGACAGGCCTCTCTGGAAACACCATATATTTT. Residues: CASSLGTGLSGNTIYF.